Listed here are 14 T cell receptor beta chains from one sample, sequenced in a study of human T cells and chemical hapten exposure. TCRdb recomputed calls from the RACE reads with MiXCR, one row per CDR3 protein. The data show 80,000 to 95,000 distinct CDR3 sequences, 9.5% to 12% seen once. Time point noted: patch test 2, 6 weeks after DPC sensitization. The treatment denotes: therapeutic diphenylcyclopropenone sensitization with weekly scalp DPC. Sequencing was performed on whole blood, taken in connection with sensitization to the hapten diphenylcyclopropenone (DPC). The receptors were gathered from a middle-aged man with alopecia areata. Some clones in this sample may be carry-over from other donors' samples.

This clonotype was detected ten times or more. The gene calls are TRBV28 and TRBJ1-5; 9 bases line up with TRBD1. Germline CDR1 and CDR2: MDHEN and SYDVKM. CDR3 size: 17 residues. Losses at the gene ends were 6 bases for V and 3 bases for J; bases not matched to a gene: 12. Here the CDR3 DNA reads TGTGCCAGCAGCCCGCTTAGGGGACAGGGATTCAATCAGCCCCAGCATTTT. Encoded protein: CASSPLRGQGFNQPQHF.

The rearrangement joins TRBV21-1 to TRBJ2-5. TRBV21-1 is given as a pseudogene. The CDR3 spans 16 residues. CDR3 region: CASITKVPVPQETQYF. The CDR3 DNA reads as TGTGCCAGCATCACAAAGGTTCCGGTGCCCCAAGAGACCCAGTACTTC.

The V gene is TRBV10-2, the J gene TRBJ2-2; 12 nucleotides match TRBD2. The CDR3 has 16 amino acids. Germline V lookup: CDR1 WSHSY, CDR2 SAAADI. The trim removed 4 bases at V and 1 base at J, leaving 1 base unmatched. This CDR3 reads CASSGLAGENTGELFF. In nucleotides, the CDR3 is TGCGCCAGCAGTGGACTAGCGGGAGAGAACACCGGGGAGCTGTTTTTT.

This clonotype was seen a few times. This sequence joins TRBV30 and TRBJ2-2; D is unresolved. Germline V gives CDR1 GTSNPN, CDR2 SVGIG (reference sequence). The CDR3 extends over 11 amino acids. The germline V and J ends were trimmed by 6 bases and 6 bases, with 8 bases remaining between them. The CDR3: CACRKAGELFF. The CDR3 DNA is TGTGCCTGCCGTAAGGCCGGGGAGCTGTTTTTT. Full variable domain (missing parts from reference TRBV30 and TRBJ2-2): SQTIHQWPATLVQPVGSPLSLECTVEGTSNPNLYWYRQAAGRGLQLLFYSVGIGQISSEVPQNLSASRPQDRQFILSSKKLLLSDSGFYLCACRKAGELFFGEGSRLTVL.

The chain recombines TRBV2 with TRBJ2-3, with 7 bases identical to TRBD2. This CDR3 spans 15 amino acids. The germline V gene has CDR1 SNHLY and CDR2 FYNNEI. Trimming removed 5 bases from V and 1 base from J; junction bases left unmatched: 6. The CDR3 coding sequence is TGTGCCAGCAGTTCGTGGGAGGGCCGCACAGATACGCAGTATTTT. Translating gives CASSSWEGRTDTQYF. Variable domain in full (rest from reference TRBV2 and TRBJ2-3): EPEVTQTPSHQVTQMGQEVILRCVPISNHLYFYWYRQILGQKVEFLVSFYNNEISEKSEIFDDQFSVERPDGSNFTLKIRSTKLEDSAMYFCASSSWEGRTDTQYFGPGTRLTVL.

The V gene is TRBV12-3 or TRBV12-4, the J gene TRBJ2-5; D call uncertain. The CDR3 has 16 amino acids. V was clipped by 1 base and J by 2 bases, with 14 bases between them. The DNA for the CDR3 is TGTGCCAGCAGTTTAGTGGGCCCTGCGAATCAAGAGACCCAGTACTTC. This gives the protein CASSLVGPANQETQYF.

This clonotype was detected a few times. The chain recombines TRBV6-2 or TRBV6-3 with TRBJ2-7; D is uncertain. The CDR3 consists of 12 residues. Trimming took 4 bases from V and 6 from J, leaving 10 bases between them. Germline V gene lookup returns CDR1 MNHEY and CDR2 SVGEGT. The DNA of the CDR3 is TGTGCCAGCAGTTTGATACACACCGAGCAGTACTTC. Translated: CASSLIHTEQYF.

The gene calls are TRBV11-3 and TRBJ2-3; D is unclear. V was shortened by 0 bases and J by 4 bases, with 8 bases between the two germline ends. This CDR3 spans 14 amino acids. The germline gives CDR1 SGHNT, CDR2 YENEEA. The CDR3 DNA reads TGTGCCAGCAGCTTAGACCCTGGTTCAGATACGCAGTATTTT. It specifies CASSLDPGSDTQYF.

This clonotype was recorded many times. This sequence joins TRBV6-1 and TRBJ1-3; the D gene is possibly TRBD1 (6 bases). Germline CDR1 is MNHNS and CDR2 is SASEGT. This CDR3 has 17 residues. V was cut by 1 base and J by 0 bases, with 13 bases left in between. CDR3 sequence: CASSEVLGGGSGNTIYF. CDR3 bases: TGTGCCAGCAGTGAAGTTTTAGGGGGGGGCTCTGGAAACACCATATATTTT.

This clonotype has a handful of counts. The chain has TRBV29-1 and TRBJ2-1; no reliable D call. This CDR3 has 13 residues. Germline V gene data show CDR1 as SQVTM and CDR2 as ANQGSEA. V was trimmed by 8 bases and J by 0 bases, leaving 11 bases between them. The CDR3 sequence is CSLQLSSYNEQFF. The CDR3 DNA reads as TGCAGCCTTCAGTTGAGCTCCTACAATGAGCAGTTCTTC.

Ten or more counts support this clonotype. This sequence joins TRBV29-1 and TRBJ2-6; 7 positions match TRBD1. Germline CDR1 and CDR2: SQVTM and ANQGSEA. CDR3 length: 15 residues. Trimming took 6 bases from V and 0 from J; bases not matched to a gene: 5. CDR3 sequence: CSVGTVNSGANVLTF. The CDR3 nucleotides read TGCAGCGTCGGGACAGTCAACTCTGGGGCCAACGTCCTGACTTTC.

This clonotype appeared a few times. V is TRBV7-2 and J is TRBJ1-1; D uncertain. CDR3 length: 13 amino acids. V lost 4 bases to trimming and J lost 3 bases, with 9 bases between them. The germline gives CDR1 SGHTA, CDR2 FQGNSA. CDR3 bases: TGTGCCAGCAGCTGGCTGCGGGACACTGAAGCTTTCTTT. This encodes CASSWLRDTEAFF. Full variable domain (remainder filled in from reference TRBV7-2 and TRBJ1-1): GAGVSQSPSNKVTEKGKDVELRCDPISGHTALYWYRQSLGQGLEFLIYFQGNSAPDKSGLPSDRFSAERTGGSVSTLTIQRTQQEDSAVYLCASSWLRDTEAFFGQGTRLTVV.

This clonotype was recorded many times. The genes are TRBV11-2 and TRBJ2-2; perhaps TRBD2 as D (6 bases). V lost 0 bases to trimming and J lost 0 bases, with 14 bases between them. CDR1 and CDR2 from the germline V gene are SGHAT and FQNNGV. The CDR3 consists of 18 residues. The CDR3 loop is CASSLDMMGGANTGELFF. DNA for the CDR3: TGTGCCAGCAGCTTAGATATGATGGGCGGGGCGAACACCGGGGAGCTGTTTTTT.

The chain joins TRBV28 to TRBJ1-5; no clear D gene. Trimming stripped 3 bases from V and 0 bases from J, with 6 bases between. Germline V lookup: CDR1 MDHEN, CDR2 SYDVKM. This CDR3 has 14 residues. The CDR3 sequence is CASSFQVSNQPQHF. CDR3 DNA: TGTGCCAGCAGTTTCCAGGTTAGCAATCAGCCCCAGCATTTT. Full variable domain (missing parts from reference TRBV28 and TRBJ1-5): DVKVTQSSRYLVKRTGEKVFLECVQDMDHENMFWYRQDPGLGLRLIYFSYDVKMKEKGDIPEGYSVSREKKERFSLILESASTNQTSMYLCASSFQVSNQPQHFGDGTRLSIL.